Following are 9 T cell receptor beta chains from one sample sequenced in a study of shared clonotypes between healthy human individuals. Method: immunoSEQ multiplex PCR; TCRdb's copy keeps in-frame clones and lacks some. The sample yields about 330,000 clones, around 87% seen once. Sequenced input: memory CD8+ T cells sorted from blood. Subset meaning: CD45RO+ cells pooled with CCR7-negative TemRA cells. The receptors shown here come from a man aged 18 to 30 in good health.

The V gene is TRBV19, the J gene TRBJ1-1, with a possible D match to TRBD1 (5 bases). This CDR3 spans 15 amino acids. Germline assignment: CDR1 LNHDA and CDR2 SQIVND (reference sequence). V was clipped by 1 base and J by 0 bases, with 9 bases between them. In DNA, the CDR3 is TGTGCCAGTAGTATAGGGGACTACCTGAACACTGAAGCTTTCTTT. This sequence encodes CASSIGDYLNTEAFF.

For the CDR3, the DNA is TGTGCCAGCAGCTCTCAAGAGACCCAGTACTTC. Protein sequence: CASSSQETQYF. V is TRBV14 and J is TRBJ2-5; D gene unclear. The V gene lost 5 bases and the J gene lost 2 bases, with 3 bases spanning the gap. Germline V gene sequence: CDR1 SGHDN, CDR2 FVKESK. The CDR3 runs to 11 residues.

The rearrangement joins TRBV4-3 to TRBJ2-1; possibly TRBD1 or TRBD2 for D (5 bases each). The V gene's germline CDR1 is LGHNA and CDR2 YSLEER. Trimming stripped 1 base from V and 4 bases from J, with 17 bases between. The CDR3 length is 17 residues. CDR3 nucleotide sequence: TGCGCCAGCAGCCAAGTGACTGGTGAGGGGCCTTACAATGAGCAGTTCTTC. Its protein product is CASSQVTGEGPYNEQFF.

This sequence joins TRBV9 and TRBJ2-7; TRBD1 matches 8 bases. V lost 5 bases and J lost 5; bases outside the gene matches: 12. Germline assignment: CDR1 SGDLS and CDR2 YYNGEE. The CDR3 runs 15 residues. CDR3 DNA: TGTGCCAGCAGTGACCGGACAGGGAGCGTCCACGAGCAGTACTTC. Encoded protein: CASSDRTGSVHEQYF.

The rearrangement joins TRBV27 to TRBJ2-2; TRBD2 aligns across 13 bases. V was pared by 5 bases and J by 4 bases, with 10 bases of the junction left unmatched. CDR1 is MNHEY and CDR2 is SMNVEV in the germline V gene (reference sequence). CDR3 length: 18 residues. CDR3: CASSRLLAGGQGTGELFF. The CDR3 DNA sequence: TGTGCCAGCAGTCGGTTACTAGCGGGGGGGCAGGGCACCGGGGAGCTGTTTTTT.

This clone was seen once. The chain employs TRBV9 and TRBJ2-5; 10 bases agree with TRBD2. With 0 bases clipped from V and 3 bases from J, the junction kept 5 bases outside the gene matches. Per the germline V gene, CDR1 is SGDLS and CDR2 is YYNGEE. This CDR3 region has 16 residues. CDR3 loop: CASSVEGLAGEETQYF. CDR3 nucleotide sequence: TGTGCCAGCAGCGTAGAGGGGCTAGCGGGGGAAGAGACCCAGTACTTC. The whole variable domain, filled in from reference TRBV9 and TRBJ2-5, reads DSGVTQTPKHLITATGQRVTLRCSPRSGDLSVYWYQQSLDQGLQFLIQYYNGEERAKGNILERFSAQQFPDLHSELNLSSLELGDSALYFCASSVEGLAGEETQYFGPGTRLLVL.

The rearrangement links TRBV28 to TRBJ2-3; D could derive from TRBD1 or TRBD2 (5 bases each). The V end was cut by 6 bases, the J end by 0 bases, with 13 bases between. The CDR3 runs to 15 residues. The germline gives CDR1 MDHEN, CDR2 SYDVKM. Written as DNA, the CDR3 is TGTGCCAGCAGATTGAGGGGACCGAGCACAGATACGCAGTATTTT. As protein: CASRLRGPSTDTQYF. The complete variable domain, with remaining parts taken from reference TRBV28 and TRBJ2-3, reads DVKVTQSSRYLVKRTGEKVFLECVQDMDHENMFWYRQDPGLGLRLIYFSYDVKMKEKGDIPEGYSVSREKKERFSLILESASTNQTSMYLCASRLRGPSTDTQYFGPGTRLTVL.

This chain connects TRBV7-3 to TRBJ2-7; D unresolved. V lost 4 bases and J lost 5, with 12 bases in between. The CDR3 contains 13 residues. The germline CDR1 and CDR2 sequences are SGHTA and FQGTGA. In nucleotides, the CDR3 is TGTGCCAGCAGCTCGTTTAATGGGAACGAGCAGTACTTC. Translating gives CASSSFNGNEQYF.

The rearrangement links TRBV30 to TRBJ1-3; weak D call: TRBD1 (6 bases). The V end was cut by 2 bases, the J end by 7 bases, with 18 bases between. The CDR3 runs to 15 residues. Germline CDR1 reads GTSNPN; CDR2 reads SVGIG (reference sequence). CDR3 DNA: TGTGCCTGGAGTAGATGGGGGGGGCTCGACAACACCATATATTTT. Amino acid sequence: CAWSRWGGLDNTIYF.